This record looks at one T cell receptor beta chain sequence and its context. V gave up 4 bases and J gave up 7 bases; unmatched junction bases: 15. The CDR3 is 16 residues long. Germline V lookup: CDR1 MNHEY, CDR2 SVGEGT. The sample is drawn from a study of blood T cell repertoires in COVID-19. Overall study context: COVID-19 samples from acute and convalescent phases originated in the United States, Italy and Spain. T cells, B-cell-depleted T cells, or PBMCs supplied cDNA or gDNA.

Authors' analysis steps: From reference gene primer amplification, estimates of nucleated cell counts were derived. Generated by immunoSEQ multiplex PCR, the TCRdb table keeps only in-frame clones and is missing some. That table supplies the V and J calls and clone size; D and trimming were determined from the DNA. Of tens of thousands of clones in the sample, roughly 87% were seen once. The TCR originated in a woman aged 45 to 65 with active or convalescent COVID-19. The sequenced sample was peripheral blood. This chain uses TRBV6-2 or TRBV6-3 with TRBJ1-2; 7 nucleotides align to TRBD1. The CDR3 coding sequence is TGTGCCAGCAGTTCGGGACAGCTAAACTCTATGGTTGGCTACACCTTC. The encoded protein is CASSSGQLNSMVGYTF.